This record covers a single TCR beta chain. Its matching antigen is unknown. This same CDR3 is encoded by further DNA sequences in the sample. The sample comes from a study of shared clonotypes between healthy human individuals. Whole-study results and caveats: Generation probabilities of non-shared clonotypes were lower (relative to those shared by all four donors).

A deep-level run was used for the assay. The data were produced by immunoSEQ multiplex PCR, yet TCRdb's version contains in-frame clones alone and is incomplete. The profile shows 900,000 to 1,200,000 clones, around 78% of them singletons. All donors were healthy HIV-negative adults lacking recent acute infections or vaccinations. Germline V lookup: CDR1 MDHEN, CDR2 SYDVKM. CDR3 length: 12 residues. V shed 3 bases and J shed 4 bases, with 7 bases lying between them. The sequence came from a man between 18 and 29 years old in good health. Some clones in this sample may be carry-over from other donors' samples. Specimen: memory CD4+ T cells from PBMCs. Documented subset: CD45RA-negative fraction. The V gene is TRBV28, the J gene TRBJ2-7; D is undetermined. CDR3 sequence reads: CASSLGLYEQYF. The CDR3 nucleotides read TGTGCCAGCAGTTTGGGCTTATACGAGCAGTACTTC.